The entry that follows covers one TCR beta chain sequence. A junction boundary mismatches the germline segment, possibly from a read error. The sample comes from a study of Ad26.COV2.S vaccination and SARS-CoV-2 variants. Germline CDR1 MNHEY, CDR2 SVGAGI. The CDR3 extends over 15 amino acids. Stated treatment: around 19 received Ad26.COV2.S at low or high dose, single or two shots; about 5 received placebo; per-sample allocation not given. Sampling occurred on day 63 after the first vaccine or placebo injection. Produced via immunoSEQ multiplex PCR; TCRdb's table is partial and in-frame only. The data contain some 390,000 clones, about 89% of them seen just once; the ten biggest clones take up under 2%.

Specimen: peripheral blood, collected in a trial of Ad26.COV2.S vaccine versus placebo. The gene calls are TRBV6-5 and TRBJ1-6; a weak D match, TRBD1 (6 bases). The clonotype originates from a person between 18 and 60 years old who received the Ad26.COV2.S COVID-19 vaccine or a placebo. CDR3 amino acids: CASSYSPRGDSPLHF. In DNA form, the CDR3 reads TGTGCCAGCAGCTACTCCCCCAGGGGCGATTCACCCCTCCACTTT.